One sample yielded the 27 T cell receptor beta chains listed below, sequenced in a study of blood T cell repertoires in COVID-19. Profiling relied on immunoSEQ multiplex PCR, and the TCRdb table lists in-frame clones only, not all of them. The sample shows some 240,000 clones, about nine tenths of them seen only once. Source material: peripheral blood. These receptors were collected from a man aged 55 to 70 who had recovered from COVID-19.

The chain uses TRBV5-5 and TRBJ1-2, with D maybe TRBD1 (5 bases). Trimming took 4 bases from V and 4 from J, leaving 14 bases between them. The CDR3 extends over 14 amino acids. The V gene's germline CDR1 is SGHKS and CDR2 YYEKEE (reference sequence). This CDR3 reads CASSLDRILYGYTF. The CDR3 DNA follows: TGTGCCAGCAGCCTAGACAGAATACTCTATGGCTACACCTTC.

The chain couples TRBV28 to TRBJ2-7; D remains unclear. Germline loops: CDR1 MDHEN, CDR2 SYDVKM. The CDR3 length is 13 residues. The ends were cut back, 6 bases at V and 4 bases at J, with 13 bases in the middle. CDR3 sequence: CASSPGLEYEQYF. DNA of the CDR3: TGTGCCAGCAGCCCGGGTCTCGAATACGAGCAGTACTTC.

This chain uses TRBV28 with TRBJ1-5, with D perhaps TRBD1 (5 bases). Germline-derived CDR1 and CDR2 are MDHEN and SYDVKM. The length of the CDR3 is 15 residues. V shed 3 bases and J shed 6 bases, with 15 bases lying between them. CDR3 amino acids: CASSLDTSGAQPQHF. CDR3 bases: TGTGCCAGCAGTTTGGACACGTCCGGAGCTCAGCCCCAGCATTTT.

The chain joins TRBV7-2 to TRBJ1-1; 9 bases line up with TRBD1. The V gene end was trimmed by 6 bases and the J gene end by 4 bases; junction bases not matched to a gene: 12. CDR1 SGHTA and CDR2 FQGNSA come from the germline V gene. The CDR3 length is 16 residues. CDR3 bases: TGTGCCAGCAGACGTCCCGGGACAGGGTTGGCCACTGAAGCTTTCTTT. The encoded protein is CASRRPGTGLATEAFF. The full variable domain, completed using reference TRBV7-2 and TRBJ1-1, is GAGVSQSPSNKVTEKGKDVELRCDPISGHTALYWYRQSLGQGLEFLIYFQGNSAPDKSGLPSDRFSAERTGGSVSTLTIQRTQQEDSAVYLCASRRPGTGLATEAFFGQGTRLTVV.

The J gene is TRBJ1-4, the V gene TRBV28, with TRBD1 matching over 10 bases. Per the germline V gene, CDR1 is MDHEN and CDR2 is SYDVKM. Trimming took 5 bases from V and 7 from J; bases not matched to a gene: 4. The CDR3 loop spans 14 amino acids. DNA of the CDR3: TGTGCCAGCAGTGCCGGGACAGGGGTTGAAAAACTGTTTTTT. It encodes CASSAGTGVEKLFF.

V and J are TRBV18 and TRBJ1-3; 12 bases are a match to TRBD1. Germline values: CDR1 KGHSH, CDR2 LQKENI. The CDR3 contains 16 residues. The V and J ends lost 5 bases and 1 base, in that order; junction bases with no gene match: 3. CDR3 region: CASSVGQGASGNTIYF. Written as DNA, the CDR3 is TGTGCCAGCTCAGTGGGACAGGGGGCTTCTGGAAACACCATATATTTT.

The chain has TRBV9 and TRBJ1-3; D gene unclear. Between the trimmed V and J ends, which lost 4 bases and 10 bases, there was a span of 15 bases. Germline CDR1 SGDLS, CDR2 YYNGEE. The CDR3 sequence is 13 residues long. The CDR3 DNA reads as TGTGCCAGCAGCTCGCGGGCCGGGCGGACCATATATTTT. Encoded protein: CASSSRAGRTIYF.

The gene calls are TRBV7-2 and TRBJ1-1, with D possibly matching TRBD1 (6 bases). The CDR3 extends over 15 amino acids. Per germline, CDR1 SGHTA and CDR2 FQGNSA. V was clipped by 1 base and J by 6 bases, with 15 bases between them. The CDR3 region is CASSLEANRAAEAFF. As DNA, the CDR3 is TGTGCCAGCAGCTTAGAGGCGAACAGGGCGGCTGAAGCTTTCTTT.

V and J are TRBV7-2 and TRBJ1-5, with a tentative D call TRBD1 (5 bases). CDR3 length equals 14 residues. Trimming took 1 base from V and 10 from J, leaving 14 bases between them. The germline V gene encodes CDR1 SGHTA and CDR2 FQGNSA. The CDR3 coding sequence is TGTGCCAGCAGCTTAGAGTGGGGGGGAGGACCCCAGCATTTT. It yields the protein CASSLEWGGGPQHF.

This clone was seen once. The chain is built from TRBV5-1 and TRBJ1-6; TRBD1 matches 7 bases. CDR1 and CDR2 (germline): SGHRS, YFSETQ. The CDR3 runs to 16 residues. The J segment lost 4 bases and the V segment lost 0 bases, leaving 4 bases of the junction unmatched. CDR3 sequence reads: CASSLAGGSYNSPLHF. CDR3 nucleotides: TGCGCCAGCAGCTTGGCAGGGGGTTCGTATAATTCACCCCTCCACTTT.

The genes are TRBV10-3 and TRBJ2-1; 11 bases map to TRBD2. This CDR3 contains 15 residues. The germline gives CDR1 ENHRY, CDR2 SYGVKD. V was pared by 6 bases and J by 0 bases, with 1 base of the junction left unmatched. The CDR3 DNA sequence: TGTGCCATCAGCCTAGCGGGAGGCTCCTACAATGAGCAGTTCTTC. It translates to CAISLAGGSYNEQFF.

V is TRBV7-9 and J is TRBJ2-2, with D perhaps matching TRBD2 (6 bases). V lost 5 bases and J lost 8, with 21 bases in between. There are 16 residues in the CDR3. CDR1 is SEHNR and CDR2 is FQNEAQ in the germline V gene (reference sequence). CDR3 DNA sequence: TGTGCCAGCAGCCAATGGGGGGACCGCCGTCGAGGGGAGCTGTTTTTT. Its protein is CASSQWGDRRRGELFF. The full variable domain, rest sourced from reference TRBV7-9 and TRBJ2-2, is DTGVSQNPRHKITKRGQNVTFRCDPISEHNRLYWYRQTLGQGPEFLTYFQNEAQLEKSRLLSDRFSAERPKGSFSTLEIQRTEQGDSAMYLCASSQWGDRRRGELFFGEGSRLTVL.

J is TRBJ2-7 and V is TRBV7-2; possibly TRBD2 for D (5 bases). V lost 0 bases and J 4 bases, leaving 13 bases between the germline ends. This CDR3 is 15 amino acids long. From germline, CDR1 is SGHTA and CDR2 FQGNSA. CDR3 DNA: TGTGCCAGCAGCTTAGCCCGGGAAAGAAGGTACGAGCAGTACTTC. Its protein is CASSLARERRYEQYF.

This chain joins TRBV30 and TRBJ1-3; D unresolved. Germline V gene lookup returns CDR1 GTSNPN and CDR2 SVGIG (reference sequence). The CDR3 runs 11 residues. V was clipped by 3 bases and J by 8 bases, with 8 bases between them. The CDR3 spells CAWRSGYTIYF. Here the CDR3 DNA reads TGTGCCTGGAGGTCGGGATACACCATATATTTT.

The chain links TRBV19 to TRBJ2-3; D unclear. Germline CDR1 reads LNHDA; CDR2 reads SQIVND (reference sequence). The V end lost 3 bases, the J end lost 4 bases, and 8 bases lay between the germline ends. CDR3 length: 13 amino acids. The CDR3 sequence: CASSIPLSDTQYF. As DNA, the CDR3 is TGTGCCAGTAGTATTCCGTTGTCAGATACGCAGTATTTT.

This chain connects TRBV9 to TRBJ1-1; no reliable D call. This CDR3 has 14 residues. Looked up from germline, CDR1 is SGDLS and CDR2 is YYNGEE. V was pared by 4 bases and J by 4 bases, with 14 bases between. The CDR3: CASSKTGRGTEAFF. CDR3 bases: TGTGCCAGCAGCAAGACCGGGAGAGGCACTGAAGCTTTCTTT.

The gene calls are TRBV19 and TRBJ1-2, with TRBD1 as a possible D gene (5 bases). The ends were cut back, 3 bases at V and 7 bases at J, with 18 bases in the middle. Germline V gene lookup returns CDR1 LNHDA and CDR2 SQIVND (reference sequence). This CDR3 has 15 residues. As DNA, the CDR3 is TGTGCCAGTAGTATTGTTCAGGGAGGTATTGCTGGCTACACCTTC. Translated: CASSIVQGGIAGYTF.

V usage is TRBV5-1 and J usage is TRBJ2-5; D perhaps matches TRBD1 (6 bases). V was pared by 5 bases and J by 2 bases, with 13 bases between. The length of the CDR3 is 14 residues. Germline V gene sequence: CDR1 SGHRS, CDR2 YFSETQ. The CDR3 coding sequence is TGCGCCAGCAGTAAGTCAGGGGCGCAAGAGACCCAGTACTTC. Its protein product is CASSKSGAQETQYF.

The chain recombines TRBV6-5 with TRBJ1-1, with 11 positions matching TRBD1. CDR3 length: 15 residues. Germline CDR1 and CDR2: MNHEY and SVGAGI. The ends lost 5 bases at V and 11 bases at J; junction bases unmatched: 13. CDR3 in amino acids: CASSTTRTGGGRAFF. CDR3 DNA sequence: TGTGCCAGCAGTACTACCCGGACAGGGGGCGGCAGGGCTTTCTTT.

The chain employs TRBV10-2 and TRBJ2-2; 7 bases are a match to TRBD2. The CDR3 extends over 15 amino acids. Looked up from germline, CDR1 is WSHSY and CDR2 is SAAADI. V shed 5 bases and J 2 bases; nucleotides not matched to a gene: 5. The CDR3 DNA reads as TGCGCCAGCAGTCGACAGCGGGGAAACACCGGGGAGCTGTTTTTT. This encodes CASSRQRGNTGELFF.

This clone was seen just once. This rearrangement joins TRBV13 to TRBJ1-1; unclear D gene. V was cut by 2 bases and J by 1 base, with 14 bases left in between. Germline V CDR1 and CDR2: PRHDT, FYEKMQ (reference sequence). The CDR3 covers 16 residues. The CDR3 DNA reads as TGTGCCAGCAGCTTAAGAGGAGAAACAAGGAACACTGAAGCTTTCTTT. Translation: CASSLRGETRNTEAFF.

The chain uses TRBV18 and TRBJ2-3; D might be TRBD1 (5 bases). This CDR3 has 13 residues. V lost 5 bases and J lost 4, with 10 bases in between. Germline V CDR1 and CDR2: KGHSH, LQKENI. CDR3 in amino acids: CASSVDSADTQYF. CDR3 in DNA: TGTGCCAGCTCAGTTGACAGCGCAGATACGCAGTATTTT.

This chain joins TRBV5-1 and TRBJ2-3; possible D gene TRBD2, 7 bases. The CDR3 has 16 amino acids. Germline V gene data show CDR1 as SGHRS and CDR2 as YFSETQ. Trimming cost V 3 bases and J 0 bases, with 14 bases left between them. CDR3 region: CASSSLAGASTDTQYF. Written as DNA, the CDR3 is TGCGCCAGCAGCTCGCTGGCGGGGGCTAGCACAGATACGCAGTATTTT. The entire variable domain, with the rest obtained from reference TRBV5-1 and TRBJ2-3, is as follows: KAGVTQTPRYLIKTRGQQVTLSCSPISGHRSVSWYQQTPGQGLQFLFEYFSETQRNKGNFPGRFSGRQFSNSRSEMNVSTLELGDSALYLCASSSLAGASTDTQYFGPGTRLTVL.

In its sample, this clone was seen a few times. The genes are TRBV4-1 and TRBJ1-2; no clear D gene. V gave up 6 bases and J gave up 2 bases, with 16 bases separating them. The CDR3 extends over 15 amino acids. Per germline, CDR1 MGHRA and CDR2 YSYEKL. The CDR3 reads CASSLSATENYGYTF. DNA for the CDR3: TGCGCCAGCAGTCTTTCTGCCACAGAGAACTATGGCTACACCTTC.

The V call is TRBV19, the J call TRBJ2-3; a weak D match, TRBD2 (6 bases). V lost 5 bases and J lost 2, with 17 bases in between. This CDR3 has 16 amino acids. Germline-derived CDR1 and CDR2 are LNHDA and SQIVND (reference sequence). Here the CDR3 reads CASSPLMGGVTDTQYF. The CDR3 DNA reads as TGTGCCAGTAGTCCCCTGATGGGCGGGGTCACAGATACGCAGTATTTT.

The chain recombines TRBV5-5 with TRBJ1-2; no firm D call. The CDR3 has 15 residues. Trimming pared 0 bases from V and 4 bases from J, leaving 13 bases between. In germline, CDR1 is SGHKS, CDR2 YYEKEE (reference sequence). The CDR3 DNA is TGTGCCAGCAGCTTGGTGGAGTACACTTTCTATGGCTACACCTTC. This codes for CASSLVEYTFYGYTF.

This clone was detected only once. CDR3 sequence reads: CSVLLGGQPQHF. In DNA form, the CDR3 reads TGCAGCGTATTACTGGGGGGTCAGCCCCAGCATTTT. The chain carries TRBV29-1 and TRBJ1-5, with a possible D match to TRBD1 (5 bases). CDR3 size: 12 residues. The V end was cut by 6 bases, the J end by 6 bases, with 12 bases between. CDR1 is SQVTM, CDR2 ANQGSEA, per germline.